One and the same sample provided the 9 T cell receptor beta chains below, sequenced in a study of blood T cell repertoires in COVID-19. Using immunoSEQ multiplex PCR, the repertoire was profiled, and TCRdb retains in-frame clones only, with some absent. The sample consists of over 130,000 clones, approximately 84% of them appearing once. Sequencing used peripheral blood. These TCRs come from a man aged 65 to 79 with acute or convalescent COVID-19.

This CDR3 reads CSASFEAGGLYNEQFF. CDR3 coding DNA: TGCAGTGCTAGTTTTGAGGCGGGGGGGCTCTACAATGAGCAGTTCTTC. This chain links TRBV20-1 with TRBJ2-1, with TRBD2 identical over 9 bases. CDR1 and CDR2 (germline): DFQATT, SNEGSKA (reference sequence). V was pared by 3 bases and J by 3 bases, with 9 bases of the junction left unmatched. CDR3 length: 16 residues.

The rearrangement joins TRBV10-1 to TRBJ1-4, with a weak D call TRBD1 (5 bases). The CDR3 runs 17 residues. Germline lookup yields CDR1 WNHNN and CDR2 SYGVQD (reference sequence). V was clipped by 0 bases and J by 4 bases, with 15 bases between them. The CDR3 protein is CASSESLFGHLNEKLFF. The CDR3 bases are TGCGCCAGCAGTGAGTCGCTGTTCGGACACCTTAATGAAAAACTGTTTTTT.

CDR3 amino acids: CASSQDGRGGRGDTQYF. The CDR3 DNA sequence: TGCGCCAGCAGCCAAGATGGGCGGGGGGGCCGTGGAGATACGCAGTATTTT. The V and J genes are TRBV4-1 and TRBJ2-3, with 9 bases lining up with TRBD2. The V segment lost 0 bases and the J segment 5 bases; nucleotides outside the gene matches: 9. The CDR3 has 17 amino acids. Per the germline V gene, CDR1 is MGHRA and CDR2 is YSYEKL.

The V and J genes are TRBV5-1 and TRBJ1-1; TRBD1 matches 11 bases. The germline CDR1 and CDR2 sequences are SGHRS and YFSETQ. The CDR3 runs 14 residues. Trimming removed 4 bases from V and 4 bases from J; junction bases left unmatched: 3. This CDR3 is CASSGQGAGTEAFF. The CDR3 DNA reads TGCGCCAGCAGCGGACAGGGGGCAGGCACTGAAGCTTTCTTT.

CDR3 DNA sequence: TGTGCCAGCAGCCAAGAGCTACGCGGGGATCTTTACGAGCAGTACTTC. Protein: CASSQELRGDLYEQYF. The V gene is TRBV3-1 (or the pseudogene TRBV3-2), the J gene TRBJ2-7; TRBD2 is a possible D gene (6 bases). Germline CDR1 LGHDT, CDR2 YNNKEL (reference sequence). V was shortened by 0 bases and J by 4 bases, with 16 bases between the two germline ends. The CDR3 extends over 16 amino acids.

This chain uses TRBV7-2 with TRBJ2-7; 10 nucleotides agree with TRBD2. The CDR3 is made up of 15 amino acids. V was clipped by 5 bases and J by 4 bases; unmatched bases: 8. CDR1 and CDR2 from the germline V gene are SGHTA and FQGNSA. CDR3 protein: CASSPPSGGRYEQYF. CDR3 coding DNA: TGTGCCAGCAGCCCGCCTAGCGGGGGAAGGTACGAGCAGTACTTC.

The rearrangement links TRBV10-3 to TRBJ1-4; 8 bases map to TRBD1. The V segment lost 2 bases and the J segment 3 bases; nucleotides outside the gene matches: 2. Germline-derived CDR1 and CDR2 are ENHRY and SYGVKD. The CDR3 spans 15 residues. DNA for the CDR3: TGTGCCATCAGTGAGGACAGGGGTGCTAATGAAAAACTGTTTTTT. Its translation is CAISEDRGANEKLFF.

As regards this clone: Other DNA sequences within the sample encode an identical CDR3. The gene calls are TRBV9 and TRBJ1-2; tentative D call: TRBD1 (6 bases). V lost 4 bases to trimming and J lost 4 bases, with 17 bases between them. This CDR3 has 15 residues. CDR1 SGDLS and CDR2 YYNGEE come from the germline V gene. CDR3 DNA: TGTGCCAGCAGCCCTAGACCAGGGGAGGGCTATGGCTACACCTTC. Translation: CASSPRPGEGYGYTF.

The chain recombines TRBV24-1 with TRBJ2-3, with 10 nucleotides matching TRBD1. The CDR3 is 15 amino acids. Trimming at V came to 3 bases and at J to 3 bases, leaving 2 bases not matched to a gene. Germline-derived CDR1 and CDR2 are KGHDR and SFDVKD. The chain's CDR3 is CATSDTGQGTDTQYF. DNA of the CDR3: TGTGCCACCAGTGATACGGGACAGGGGACAGATACGCAGTATTTT.